This is a list of T cell receptor beta chains from one sample in a study of early T cells in non-severe SARS-CoV-2 infection. TCRdb processed the 5' RACE reads anew with MiXCR; each CDR3 protein has one entry. The sample shows 20,000 to 25,000 distinct CDR3 sequences, around 5% of them seen only once. The specimen was whole blood. Every receptor here comes from an adult who was a healthcare worker with PCR-confirmed SARS-CoV-2 infection or an uninfected control (not recorded which). The CDR3 runs from the conserved cysteine through the conserved F or W. The D gene is left open where the match is weak. Clone size is given as how often the clone was seen (once, few, many) or a class if it is expanded.

v_call	d_call	j_call	clone_size	cdr3_length	cdr3_aa	cdr3_nt
TRBV5-1	TRBD2	TRBJ2-5	many	14	CASSLRREAETQYF	TGCGCCAGCAGCTTGCGGCGGGAGGCGGAGACCCAGTACTTC